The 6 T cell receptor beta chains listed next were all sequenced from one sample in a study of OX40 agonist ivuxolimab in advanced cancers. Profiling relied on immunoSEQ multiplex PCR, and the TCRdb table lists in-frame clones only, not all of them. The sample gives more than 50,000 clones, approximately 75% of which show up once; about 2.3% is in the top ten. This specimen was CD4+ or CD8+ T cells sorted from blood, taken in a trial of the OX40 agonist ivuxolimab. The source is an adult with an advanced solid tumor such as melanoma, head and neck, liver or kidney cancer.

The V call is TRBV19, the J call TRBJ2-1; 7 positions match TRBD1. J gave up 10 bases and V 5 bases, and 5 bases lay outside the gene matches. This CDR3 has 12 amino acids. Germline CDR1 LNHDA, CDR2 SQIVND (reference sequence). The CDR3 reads CASSDRQGEQFF. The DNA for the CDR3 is TGTGCCAGTAGTGACCGACAGGGCGAGCAGTTCTTC.

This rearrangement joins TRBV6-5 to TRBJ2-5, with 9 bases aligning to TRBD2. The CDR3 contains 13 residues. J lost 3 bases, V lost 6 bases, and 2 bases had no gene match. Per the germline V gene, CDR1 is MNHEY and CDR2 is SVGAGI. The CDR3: CASRGTSKETQYF. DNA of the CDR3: TGTGCCAGCAGAGGGACTAGCAAAGAGACCCAGTACTTC.

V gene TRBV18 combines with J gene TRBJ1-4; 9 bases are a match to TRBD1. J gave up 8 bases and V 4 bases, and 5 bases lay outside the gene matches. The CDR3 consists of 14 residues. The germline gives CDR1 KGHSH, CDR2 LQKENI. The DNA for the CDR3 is TGTGCCAGCTCACGCGGACAGGGGAGGGAAAAACTGTTTTTT. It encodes CASSRGQGREKLFF.

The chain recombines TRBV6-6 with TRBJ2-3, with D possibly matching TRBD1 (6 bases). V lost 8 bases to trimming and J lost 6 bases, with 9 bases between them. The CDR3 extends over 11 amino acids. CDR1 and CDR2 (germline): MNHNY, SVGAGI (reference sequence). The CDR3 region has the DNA TGTGCCAGCTTTAGGGGGGATACGCAGTATTTT. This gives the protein CASFRGDTQYF.

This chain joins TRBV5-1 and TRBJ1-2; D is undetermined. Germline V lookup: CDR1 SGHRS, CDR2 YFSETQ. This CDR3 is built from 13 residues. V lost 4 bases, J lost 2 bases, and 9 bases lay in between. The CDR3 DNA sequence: TGCGCCAGCAGCGTAGGCCTGAACTATGGCTACACCTTC. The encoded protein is CASSVGLNYGYTF.

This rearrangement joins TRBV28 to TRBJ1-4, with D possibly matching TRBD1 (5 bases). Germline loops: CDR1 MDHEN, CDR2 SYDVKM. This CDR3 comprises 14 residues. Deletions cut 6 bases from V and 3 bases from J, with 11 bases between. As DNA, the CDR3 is TGTGCCAGCAGGTTGACAGCCTCTAATGAAAAACTGTTTTTT. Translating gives CASRLTASNEKLFF.